This T cell receptor (beta chain) derives from a study of chemoradiotherapy in HPV16-positive cancers. In the study overall: Candidate HPV-specific clones and shared TCR motifs came from two HPV16-positive patients. Study-wide findings and caveats: Candidate HPV-specific clones and E7-related TCR motifs grew in tumor during treatment.

With respect to this clone: The antigen remains undetermined.

Clones were sequenced by immunoSEQ multiplex PCR, and TCRdb holds only the in-frame ones, with some missing. The data hold about 21,000 clones, with around 88% observed a single time. Trimming removed 5 bases from V and 7 bases from J, with 20 bases in between. This CDR3 is built from 15 residues. From germline, CDR1 is LGHNA and CDR2 YNFKEQ. This chain connects TRBV4-2 to TRBJ1-2; D gene uncertain. Specimen: blood, collected from a patient who underwent chemoradiotherapy. This receptor was identified in a human donor with HPV-associated anogenital cancer. DNA of the CDR3: TGTGCCAGCAGCTATAGCCGCGAGAGCCCCGGTGGCTACACCTTC. Its protein product is CASSYSRESPGGYTF.